This entry is about one T cell receptor delta chain. This sequence is one base from a far larger clone and is likely a read error. The CDR3 loop spans 20 amino acids. V lost 0 bases to trimming and J lost 2 bases; unmatched junction nucleotides: 10. Germline CDR1 and CDR2: GEAIGNYY and EKD. TCRdb redid clone calling on the reads using CATT. The sample records about 5,000 delta-chain clones, 0.42% being singletons. This sample stems from a study of gamma-delta chains in newborns, infants, children. This rearrangement joins TRDV2 to TRDJ3, with TRDD3 identical over 9 bases. This sequence originates from a child who was a newborn, infant or young child, either healthy, febrile or measles-vaccinated (not recorded which). The sample comprised blood. The CDR3 region is CACDTLGDRMSPWDTRQMFF. CDR3 DNA: TGTGCCTGTGACACCTTGGGGGATAGAATGAGCCCCTGGGACACCCGACAGATGTTTTTC.